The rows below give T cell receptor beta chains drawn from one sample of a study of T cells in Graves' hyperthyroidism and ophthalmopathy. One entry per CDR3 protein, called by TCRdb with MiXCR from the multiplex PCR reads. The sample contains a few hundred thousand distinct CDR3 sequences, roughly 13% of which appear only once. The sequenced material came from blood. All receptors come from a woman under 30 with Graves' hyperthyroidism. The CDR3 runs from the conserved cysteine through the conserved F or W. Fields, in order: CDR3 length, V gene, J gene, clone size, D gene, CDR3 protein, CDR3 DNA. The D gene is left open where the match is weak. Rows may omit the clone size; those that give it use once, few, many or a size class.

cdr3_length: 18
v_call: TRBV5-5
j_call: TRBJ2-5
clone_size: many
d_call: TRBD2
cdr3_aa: CASSRLAGLAQRSETQYF
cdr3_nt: TGTGCCAGCAGCAGACTAGCGGGATTAGCCCAGCGGTCAGAGACCCAGTACTTC

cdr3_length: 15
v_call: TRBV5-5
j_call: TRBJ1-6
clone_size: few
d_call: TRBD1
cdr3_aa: CASSLTGDYNSPLHF
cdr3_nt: TGTGCCAGCAGCTTGACAGGGGATTATAATTCACCCCTCCACTTT

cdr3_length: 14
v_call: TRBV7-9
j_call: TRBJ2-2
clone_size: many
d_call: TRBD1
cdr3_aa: CASSLRTGYGELFF
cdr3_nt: TGTGCCAGCAGCTTACGGACAGGGTACGGGGAGCTGTTTTTT

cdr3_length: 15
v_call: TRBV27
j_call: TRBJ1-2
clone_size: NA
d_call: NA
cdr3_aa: CASSYAVVPRGGYTF
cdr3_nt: TGTGCCAGCAGTTACGCCGTAGTCCCAAGGGGGGGCTACACCTTC

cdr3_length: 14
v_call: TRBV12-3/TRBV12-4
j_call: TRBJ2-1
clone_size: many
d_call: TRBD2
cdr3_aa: CASTGTSGYNEQFF
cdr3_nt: TGTGCCAGCACCGGGACTAGCGGTTACAATGAGCAGTTCTTC

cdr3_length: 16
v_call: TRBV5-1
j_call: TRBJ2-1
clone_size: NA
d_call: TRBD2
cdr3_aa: CASRQTSGRWVNEQFF
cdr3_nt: TGCGCCAGCAGACAGACTAGCGGGAGATGGGTCAATGAGCAGTTCTTC

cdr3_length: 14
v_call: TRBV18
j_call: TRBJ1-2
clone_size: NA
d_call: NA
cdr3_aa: CASSPSTVNYGYTF
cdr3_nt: TGTGCCAGCTCACCGTCGACAGTAAACTATGGCTACACCTTC

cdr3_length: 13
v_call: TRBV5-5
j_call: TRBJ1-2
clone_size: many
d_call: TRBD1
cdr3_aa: CASSWTGTLGYTF
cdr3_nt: TGTGCCAGCAGCTGGACAGGGACCCTCGGCTACACCTTC

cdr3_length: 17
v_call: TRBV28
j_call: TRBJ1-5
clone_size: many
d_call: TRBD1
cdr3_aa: CASSLSAGGSGNQPQHF
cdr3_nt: TGTGCCAGCAGTTTATCGGCAGGGGGCTCTGGCAATCAGCCCCAGCATTTT

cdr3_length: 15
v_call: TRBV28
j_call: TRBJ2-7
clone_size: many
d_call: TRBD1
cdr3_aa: CASSTGQVRSYEQYF
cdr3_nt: TGTGCCAGCAGTACCGGACAGGTGAGATCCTACGAGCAGTACTTC

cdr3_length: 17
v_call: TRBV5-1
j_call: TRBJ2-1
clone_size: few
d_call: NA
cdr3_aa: CASRFAVGQSSYNEQFF
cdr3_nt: TGCGCCAGCAGATTCGCAGTCGGACAGAGCTCCTACAATGAGCAGTTCTTC

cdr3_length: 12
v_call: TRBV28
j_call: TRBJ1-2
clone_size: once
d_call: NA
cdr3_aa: CASSLKGEGYTF
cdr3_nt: TGTGCCAGCAGTTTAAAGGGGGAGGGCTACACCTTC

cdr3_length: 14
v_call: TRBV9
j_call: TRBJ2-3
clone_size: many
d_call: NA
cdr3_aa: CASSAGMGTDTQYF
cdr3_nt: TGTGCCAGCAGCGCAGGGATGGGTACAGATACGCAGTATTTT

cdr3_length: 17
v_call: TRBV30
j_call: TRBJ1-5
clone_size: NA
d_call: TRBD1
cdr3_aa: CACSGTGGPSLNQPQHF
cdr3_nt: TGTGCCTGCTCCGGGACAGGGGGCCCATCCTTAAATCAGCCCCAGCATTTT

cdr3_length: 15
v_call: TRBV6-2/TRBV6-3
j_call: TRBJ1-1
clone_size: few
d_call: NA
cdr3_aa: CASRSTGTSNSEAFF
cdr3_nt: TGTGCCAGCAGATCTACCGGGACAAGTAATTCTGAAGCTTTCTTT

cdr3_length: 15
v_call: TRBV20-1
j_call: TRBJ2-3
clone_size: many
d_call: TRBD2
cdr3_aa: CSAMTSGSLTDTQYF
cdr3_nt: TGCAGTGCTATGACTAGCGGGAGTTTGACAGATACGCAGTATTTT

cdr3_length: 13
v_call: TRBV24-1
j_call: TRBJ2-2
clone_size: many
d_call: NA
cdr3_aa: CATKQGLTGELFF
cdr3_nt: TGTGCCACCAAACAGGGTCTAACCGGGGAGCTGTTTTTT

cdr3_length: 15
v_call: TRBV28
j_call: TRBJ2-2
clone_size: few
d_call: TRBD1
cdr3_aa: CASGWTGGDTGELFF
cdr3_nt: TGTGCCAGCGGGTGGACAGGGGGCGACACCGGGGAGCTGTTTTTT

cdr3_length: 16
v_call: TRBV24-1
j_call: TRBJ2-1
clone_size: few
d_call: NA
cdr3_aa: CATSAYSGSPGNEQFF
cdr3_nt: TGTGCCACCAGTGCCTATAGCGGATCCCCAGGAAATGAGCAGTTCTTC

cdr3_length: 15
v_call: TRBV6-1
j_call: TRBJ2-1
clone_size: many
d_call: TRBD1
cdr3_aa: CASRFGTGRRNEQFF
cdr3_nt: TGTGCCAGCAGGTTCGGGACAGGGAGGAGGAATGAGCAGTTCTTC

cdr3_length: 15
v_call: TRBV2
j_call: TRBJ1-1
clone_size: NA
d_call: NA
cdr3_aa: CASSDPRIMSTEAFF
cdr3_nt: TGTGCCAGCAGTGACCCCAGGATCATGAGCACTGAAGCTTTCTTT

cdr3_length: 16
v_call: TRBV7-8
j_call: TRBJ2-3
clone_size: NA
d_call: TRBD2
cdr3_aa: CASSPRTSRDTDTQYF
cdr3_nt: TGCGCCAGCAGCCCACGGACTAGCAGAGACACAGATACGCAGTATTTT

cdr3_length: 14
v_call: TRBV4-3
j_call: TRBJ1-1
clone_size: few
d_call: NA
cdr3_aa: CASSQEVRTFEAFF
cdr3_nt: TGCGCCAGCAGCCAAGAGGTCAGGACCTTTGAAGCTTTCTTT

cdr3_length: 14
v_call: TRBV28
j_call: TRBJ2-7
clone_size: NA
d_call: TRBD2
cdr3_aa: CASSHGTRPHEQYF
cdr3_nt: TGTGCCAGCAGTCACGGGACTAGGCCTCACGAGCAGTACTTC

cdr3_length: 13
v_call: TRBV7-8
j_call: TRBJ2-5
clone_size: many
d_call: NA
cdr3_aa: CASSISGPETQYF
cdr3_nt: TGTGCCAGCAGCATCTCCGGGCCGGAGACCCAGTACTTC

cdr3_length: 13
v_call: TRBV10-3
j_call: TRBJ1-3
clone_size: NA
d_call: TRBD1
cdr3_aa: CAIKQGGGNTIYF
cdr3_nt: TGTGCCATCAAGCAGGGGGGTGGAAACACCATATATTTT

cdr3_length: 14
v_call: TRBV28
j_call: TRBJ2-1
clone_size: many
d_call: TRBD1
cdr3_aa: CASSSGTEGNEQFF
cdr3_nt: TGTGCCAGCAGTTCTGGGACAGAGGGCAATGAGCAGTTCTTC

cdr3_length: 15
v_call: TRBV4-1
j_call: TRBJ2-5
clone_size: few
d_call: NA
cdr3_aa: CASSQESGRKETQYF
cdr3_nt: TGCGCCAGCAGCCAAGAGTCAGGGAGAAAAGAGACCCAGTACTTC

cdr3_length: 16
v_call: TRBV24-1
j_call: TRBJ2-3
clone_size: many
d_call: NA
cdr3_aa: CATSDGTAGGTDTQYF
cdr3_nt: TGTGCCACCAGTGATGGGACAGCGGGTGGGACAGATACGCAGTATTTT

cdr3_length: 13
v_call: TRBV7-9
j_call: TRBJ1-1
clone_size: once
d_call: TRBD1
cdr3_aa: CASSLTGIGEAFF
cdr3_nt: TGTGCCAGCAGCTTGACAGGGATTGGTGAAGCTTTCTTT

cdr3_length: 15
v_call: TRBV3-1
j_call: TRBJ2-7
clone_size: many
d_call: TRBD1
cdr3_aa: CASSQEGTGDYEQYF
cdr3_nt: TGTGCCAGCAGCCAAGAAGGGACAGGGGACTACGAGCAGTACTTC

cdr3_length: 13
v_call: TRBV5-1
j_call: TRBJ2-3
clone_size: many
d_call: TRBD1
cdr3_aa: CATTDRVSDTQYF
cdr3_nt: TGCGCCACTACGGACAGGGTTTCAGATACGCAGTATTTT

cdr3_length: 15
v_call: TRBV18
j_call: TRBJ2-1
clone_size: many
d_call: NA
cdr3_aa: CASSRGISSYNEQFF
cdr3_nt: TGTGCCAGCTCACGTGGGATAAGCTCCTACAATGAGCAGTTCTTC

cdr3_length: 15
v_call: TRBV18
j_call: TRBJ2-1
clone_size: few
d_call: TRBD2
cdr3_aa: CASSPQRETSNEQFF
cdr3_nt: TGTGCCAGCTCACCACAGCGGGAAACTAGCAATGAGCAGTTCTTC

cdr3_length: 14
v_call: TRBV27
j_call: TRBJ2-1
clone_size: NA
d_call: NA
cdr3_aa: CASSLLGRNNEQFF
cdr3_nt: TGTGCCAGCAGTTTATTGGGGAGAAATAATGAGCAGTTCTTC

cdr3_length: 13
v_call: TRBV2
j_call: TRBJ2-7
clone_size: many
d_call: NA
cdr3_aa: CASSVEKAYEQYF
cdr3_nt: TGTGCCAGCAGTGTGGAGAAAGCCTACGAGCAGTACTTC